This T cell receptor beta chain was recorded in a study of CD8+CD57+ T cells in acquired aplastic anemia. Study-level background: Sorted CD4+ and CD8+ cell DNA averaged roughly 3 ug. Healthy donors had, on average, roughly 10 million reads for their CD4+ cells. Findings of the study overall: Patients and controls turned out to have 25 to 30 CD8+ CDR3 sequences in common. CD8+ Simpson's diversity did not differ significantly between patients and controls.

This CDR3 comprises 15 residues. V was pared by 5 bases and J by 5 bases, with 10 bases of the junction left unmatched. In germline, CDR1 is ENHRY, CDR2 SYGVKD. Remarks on this clonotype: Its antigen is as yet unknown.

Genomic DNA provided the template from which TCR beta VDJ and CDR3 profiles were obtained. TCRdb reprocessed the reads with MiXCR, giving one entry per CDR3 protein. The sample consists of about 190,000 distinct CDR3 sequences, about half of them appearing once. The receptor was isolated from a human donor in good health, serving as a control. The V call is TRBV10-3, the J call TRBJ1-2, with 8 bases matching TRBD1. Sequenced: sorted CD4+, CD8+, or CD8+CD57+ T cells (not recorded which) from PBMCs. CDR3 loop: CAISQPGQELYGYTF. CDR3 nucleotides: TGTGCCATCAGTCAGCCGGGACAGGAACTATATGGCTACACCTTC.